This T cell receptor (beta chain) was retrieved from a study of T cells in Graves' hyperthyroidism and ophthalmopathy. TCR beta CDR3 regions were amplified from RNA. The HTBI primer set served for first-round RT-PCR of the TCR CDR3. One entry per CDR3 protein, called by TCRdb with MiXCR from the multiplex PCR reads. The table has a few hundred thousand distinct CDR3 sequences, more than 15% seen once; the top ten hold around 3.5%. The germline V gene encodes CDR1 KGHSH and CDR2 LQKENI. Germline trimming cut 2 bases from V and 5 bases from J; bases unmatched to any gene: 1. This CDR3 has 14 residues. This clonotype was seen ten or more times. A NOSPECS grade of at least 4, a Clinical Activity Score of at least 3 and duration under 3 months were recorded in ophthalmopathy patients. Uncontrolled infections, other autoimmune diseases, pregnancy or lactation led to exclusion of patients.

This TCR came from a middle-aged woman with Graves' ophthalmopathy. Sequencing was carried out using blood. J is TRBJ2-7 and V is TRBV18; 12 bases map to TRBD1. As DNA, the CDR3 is TGTGCCAGCTCACCAGGGACAGGGGGCGACGAGCAGTACTTC. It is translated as CASSPGTGGDEQYF.